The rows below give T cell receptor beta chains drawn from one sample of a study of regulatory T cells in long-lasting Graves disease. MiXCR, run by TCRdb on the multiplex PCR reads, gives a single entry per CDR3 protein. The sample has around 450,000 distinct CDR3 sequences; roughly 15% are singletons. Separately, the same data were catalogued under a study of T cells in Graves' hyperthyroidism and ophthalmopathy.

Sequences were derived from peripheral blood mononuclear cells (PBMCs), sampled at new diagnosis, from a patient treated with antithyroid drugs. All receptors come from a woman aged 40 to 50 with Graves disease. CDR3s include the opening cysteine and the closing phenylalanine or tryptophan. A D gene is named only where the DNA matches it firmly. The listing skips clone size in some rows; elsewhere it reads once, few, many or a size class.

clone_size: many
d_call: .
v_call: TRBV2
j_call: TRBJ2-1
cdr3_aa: CASSEAGFNEQFF
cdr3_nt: TGTGCCAGCAGTGAAGCGGGATTTAATGAGCAGTTCTTC

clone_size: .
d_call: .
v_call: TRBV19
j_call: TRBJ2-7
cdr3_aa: CASSLYPGGSYEQYF
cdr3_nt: TGTGCCAGTAGTTTGTATCCCGGAGGCTCCTACGAGCAGTACTTC

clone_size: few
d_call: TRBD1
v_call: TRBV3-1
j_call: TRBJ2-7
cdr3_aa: CASSKPGQGPLYEQYF
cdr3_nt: TGTGCCAGCAGCAAGCCGGGACAGGGGCCCCTCTACGAGCAGTACTTC

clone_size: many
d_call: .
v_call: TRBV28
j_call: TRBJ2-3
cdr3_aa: CASIPWAGATDTQYF
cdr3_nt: TGTGCCAGCATCCCTTGGGCAGGGGCGACAGATACGCAGTATTTT

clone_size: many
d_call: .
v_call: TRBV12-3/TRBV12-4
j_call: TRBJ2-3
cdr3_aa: CASREGGGNTQYF
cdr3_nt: TGTGCCAGCAGGGAGGGAGGAGGGAATACGCAGTATTTT

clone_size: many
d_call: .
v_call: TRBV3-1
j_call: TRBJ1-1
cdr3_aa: CASSQVSGSTEAFF
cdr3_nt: TGTGCCAGCAGCCAAGTATCCGGGAGTACTGAAGCTTTCTTT

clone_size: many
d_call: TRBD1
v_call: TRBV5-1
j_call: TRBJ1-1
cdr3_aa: CASSPGQLDTEAFF
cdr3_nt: TGCGCCAGCAGCCCGGGACAGTTGGACACTGAAGCTTTCTTT

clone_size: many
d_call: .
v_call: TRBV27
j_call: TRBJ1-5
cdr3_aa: CASSSTPAQDVTLDQPQHF
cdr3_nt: TGTGCCAGCAGTTCAACCCCGGCACAGGACGTGACCCTGGATCAGCCCCAGCATTTT

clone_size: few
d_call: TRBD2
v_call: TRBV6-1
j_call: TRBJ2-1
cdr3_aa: CASNSGLEHEQFF
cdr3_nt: TGTGCCAGCAACTCGGGACTAGAACATGAGCAGTTCTTC

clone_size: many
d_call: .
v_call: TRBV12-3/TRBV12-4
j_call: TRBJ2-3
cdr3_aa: CASNRGMGAADTQYF
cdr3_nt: TGTGCCAGCAACCGAGGTATGGGAGCGGCAGATACGCAGTATTTT

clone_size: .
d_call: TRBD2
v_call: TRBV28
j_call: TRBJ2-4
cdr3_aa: CASSPTGLAGDKNIQYF
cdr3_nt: TGTGCCAGCAGTCCTACGGGGTTGGCGGGAGATAAAAACATTCAGTACTTC

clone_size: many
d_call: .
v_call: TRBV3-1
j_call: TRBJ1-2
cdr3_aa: CASSGGLNYGYTF
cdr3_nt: TGTGCCAGCAGCGGGGGACTGAACTATGGCTACACCTTC

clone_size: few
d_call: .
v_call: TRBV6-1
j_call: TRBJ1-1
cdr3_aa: CATLNRRANTEAFF
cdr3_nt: TGTGCCACATTGAACAGAAGAGCGAACACTGAAGCTTTCTTT

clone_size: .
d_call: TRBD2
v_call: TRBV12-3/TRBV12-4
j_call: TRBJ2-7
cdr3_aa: CASNRLAGGYEQYF
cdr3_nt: TGTGCCAGCAATAGACTAGCGGGAGGGTACGAGCAGTACTTC

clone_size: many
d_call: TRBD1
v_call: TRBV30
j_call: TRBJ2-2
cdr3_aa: CAWTPGTGVSGELFF
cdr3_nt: TGTGCCTGGACCCCCGGGACAGGGGTGTCCGGGGAGCTGTTTTTT

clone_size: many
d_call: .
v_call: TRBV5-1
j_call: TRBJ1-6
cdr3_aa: CASSLDYGSGSSPLHF
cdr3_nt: TGCGCCAGCAGCTTGGATTACGGCTCTGGGAGTTCACCCCTCCACTTT

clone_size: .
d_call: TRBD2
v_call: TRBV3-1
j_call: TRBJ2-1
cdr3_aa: CASSQVAGGADEQFF
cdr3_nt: TGTGCCAGCAGCCAAGTTGCGGGAGGTGCGGATGAGCAGTTCTTC

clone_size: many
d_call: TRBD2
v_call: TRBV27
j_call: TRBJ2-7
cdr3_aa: CASSSLAGVDEQYF
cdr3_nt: TGTGCCAGCAGTTCTCTAGCGGGAGTTGACGAGCAGTACTTC

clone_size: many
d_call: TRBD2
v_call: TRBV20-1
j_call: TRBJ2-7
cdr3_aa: CSARDPTSGSYEQYF
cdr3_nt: TGCAGTGCTAGAGATCCGACTAGCGGGAGCTACGAGCAGTACTTC

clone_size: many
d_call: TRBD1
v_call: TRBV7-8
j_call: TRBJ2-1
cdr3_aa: CASSLRAGGSYNEQFF
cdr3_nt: TGTGCCAGCAGCTTAAGGGCAGGGGGCTCTTACAATGAGCAGTTCTTC

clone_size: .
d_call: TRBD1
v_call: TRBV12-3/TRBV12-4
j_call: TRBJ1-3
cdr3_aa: CASSYAGTGLGNTIYF
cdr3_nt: TGTGCCAGCAGTTACGCCGGGACAGGGCTGGGAAACACCATATATTTT

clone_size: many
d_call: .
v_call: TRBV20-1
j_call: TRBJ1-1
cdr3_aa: CSASRGDF
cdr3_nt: TGCAGTGCAAGTCGGGGGGACTTT

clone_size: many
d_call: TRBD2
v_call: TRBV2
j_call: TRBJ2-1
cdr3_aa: CASSEALLQLAGASNEQFF
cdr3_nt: TGTGCCAGCAGTGAAGCGCTTCTTCAGCTAGCGGGGGCTTCCAATGAGCAGTTCTTC

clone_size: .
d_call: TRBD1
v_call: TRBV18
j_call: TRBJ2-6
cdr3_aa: CASSTAGSGTGRSGANVLTF
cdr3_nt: TGTGCCAGCTCAACAGCTGGATCGGGGACAGGTCGCTCTGGGGCCAACGTCCTGACTTTC

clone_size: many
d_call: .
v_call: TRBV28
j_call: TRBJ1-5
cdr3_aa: CASSNRVGNQPQHF
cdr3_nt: TGTGCCAGCAGTAACAGGGTGGGCAATCAGCCCCAGCATTTT

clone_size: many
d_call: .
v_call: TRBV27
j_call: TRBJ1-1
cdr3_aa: CASSGGVTGMNTEAFF
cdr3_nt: TGTGCCAGCAGTGGGGGGGTTACAGGCATGAACACTGAAGCTTTCTTT

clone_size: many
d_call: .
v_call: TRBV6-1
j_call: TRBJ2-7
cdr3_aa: CASRRGASSYEQYF
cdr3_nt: TGTGCCAGCCGAAGGGGGGCCTCATCCTACGAGCAGTACTTC

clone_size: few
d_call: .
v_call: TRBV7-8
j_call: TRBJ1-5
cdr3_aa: CASSLGATSNQPQHF
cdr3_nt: TGTGCCAGCAGCTTAGGCGCAACTAGCAATCAGCCCCAGCATTTT

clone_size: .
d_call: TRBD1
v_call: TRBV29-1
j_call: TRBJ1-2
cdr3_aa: CSVPRDRGDGGYTF
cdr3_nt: TGCAGCGTTCCCCGGGACAGGGGGGACGGTGGCTACACCTTC